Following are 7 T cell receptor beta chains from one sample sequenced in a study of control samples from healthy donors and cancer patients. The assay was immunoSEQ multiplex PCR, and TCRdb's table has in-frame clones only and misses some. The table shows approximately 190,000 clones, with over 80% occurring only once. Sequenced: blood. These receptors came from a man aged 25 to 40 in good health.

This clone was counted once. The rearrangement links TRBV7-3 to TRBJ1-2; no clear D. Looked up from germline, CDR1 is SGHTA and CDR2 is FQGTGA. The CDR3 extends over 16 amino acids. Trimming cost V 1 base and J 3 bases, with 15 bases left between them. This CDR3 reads CASSLMAPPLDYGYTF. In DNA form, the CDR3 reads TGTGCCAGCAGCTTAATGGCTCCCCCGTTGGACTATGGCTACACCTTC.

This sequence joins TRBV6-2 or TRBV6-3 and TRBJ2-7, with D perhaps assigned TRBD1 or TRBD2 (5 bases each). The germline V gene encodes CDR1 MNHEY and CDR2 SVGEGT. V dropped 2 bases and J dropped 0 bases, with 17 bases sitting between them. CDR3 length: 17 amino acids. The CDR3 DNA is TGTGCCAGCAGTTACAGTCTCCGGGACCATGACTCCTACGAGCAGTACTTC. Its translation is CASSYSLRDHDSYEQYF.

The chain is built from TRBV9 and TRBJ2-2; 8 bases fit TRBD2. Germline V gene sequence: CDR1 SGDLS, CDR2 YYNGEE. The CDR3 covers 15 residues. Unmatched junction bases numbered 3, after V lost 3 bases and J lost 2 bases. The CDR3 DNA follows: TGTGCCAGCAGCGGGGGGACTAGAAACACCGGGGAGCTGTTTTTT. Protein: CASSGGTRNTGELFF. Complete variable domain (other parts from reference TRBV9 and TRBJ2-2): DSGVTQTPKHLITATGQRVTLRCSPRSGDLSVYWYQQSLDQGLQFLIQYYNGEERAKGNILERFSAQQFPDLHSELNLSSLELGDSALYFCASSGGTRNTGELFFGEGSRLTVL.

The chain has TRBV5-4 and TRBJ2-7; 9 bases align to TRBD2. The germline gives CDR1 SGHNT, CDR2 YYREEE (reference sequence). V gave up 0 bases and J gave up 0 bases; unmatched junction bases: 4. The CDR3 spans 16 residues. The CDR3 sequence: CASSLEAGGVSYEQYF. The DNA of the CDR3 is TGTGCCAGCAGCTTGGAGGCGGGGGGGGTCTCCTACGAGCAGTACTTC.

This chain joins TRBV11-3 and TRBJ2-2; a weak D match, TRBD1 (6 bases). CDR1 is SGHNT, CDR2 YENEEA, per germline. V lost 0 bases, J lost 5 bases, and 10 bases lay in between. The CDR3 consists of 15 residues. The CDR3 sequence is CASSLEQGRTGELFF. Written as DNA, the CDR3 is TGTGCCAGCAGCTTAGAACAGGGTCGGACCGGGGAGCTGTTTTTT. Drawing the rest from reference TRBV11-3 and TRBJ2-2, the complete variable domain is EAGVVQSPRYKIIEKKQPVAFWCNPISGHNTLYWYLQNLGQGPELLIRYENEEAVDDSQLPKDRFSAERLKGVDSTLKIQPAELGDSAVYLCASSLEQGRTGELFFGEGSRLTVL.

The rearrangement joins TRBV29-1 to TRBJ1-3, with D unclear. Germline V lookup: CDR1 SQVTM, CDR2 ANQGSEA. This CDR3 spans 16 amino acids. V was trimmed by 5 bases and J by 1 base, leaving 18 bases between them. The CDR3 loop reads CSVSGTLMGSGNTIYF. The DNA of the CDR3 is TGCAGCGTTTCGGGAACCCTGATGGGATCTGGAAACACCATATATTTT.

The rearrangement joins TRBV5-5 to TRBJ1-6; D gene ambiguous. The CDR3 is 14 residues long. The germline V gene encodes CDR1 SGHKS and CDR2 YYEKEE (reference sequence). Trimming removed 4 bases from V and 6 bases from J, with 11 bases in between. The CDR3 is CASSTTTANSPLHF. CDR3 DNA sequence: TGTGCCAGCAGCACGACAACGGCTAATTCACCCCTCCACTTT.